This entry describes one T cell receptor (beta chain). This specimen comes from a study of identical twins. CDR1 DFQATT and CDR2 SNEGSKA come from the germline V gene (reference sequence). The CDR3 loop spans 15 amino acids. TCRdb re-called the 5' RACE reads with MiXCR, one entry per CDR3 protein. The data show 600,000 to 800,000 distinct CDR3 sequences, over 20% seen once. Another study also made use of these data, one on T cells expressing NK-cell markers.

Sample: PBMCs. The TCR comes from a woman aged 18-30 years in good health. The chain uses TRBV20-1 and TRBJ2-1; TRBD2 aligns across 10 bases. The DNA end is a closer match to TRBJ2-7, so the J assignment may be wrong. The CDR3 loop is CSAPPTSGTLGEQYF. The CDR3 DNA sequence: TGCAGTGCTCCCCCTACTAGCGGGACTCTTGGTGAGCAGTACTTC.